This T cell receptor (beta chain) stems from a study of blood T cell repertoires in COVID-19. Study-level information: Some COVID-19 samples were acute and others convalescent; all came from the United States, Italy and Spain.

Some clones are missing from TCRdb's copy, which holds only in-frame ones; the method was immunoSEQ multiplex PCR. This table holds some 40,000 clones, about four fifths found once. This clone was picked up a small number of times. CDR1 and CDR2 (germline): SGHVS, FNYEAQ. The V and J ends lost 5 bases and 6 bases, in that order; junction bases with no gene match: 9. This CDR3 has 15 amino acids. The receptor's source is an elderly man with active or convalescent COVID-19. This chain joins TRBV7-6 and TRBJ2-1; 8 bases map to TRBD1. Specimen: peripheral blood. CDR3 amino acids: CASSRGTGPVNEQFF. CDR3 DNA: TGTGCCAGCAGCCGAGGGACAGGTCCGGTCAATGAGCAGTTCTTC.